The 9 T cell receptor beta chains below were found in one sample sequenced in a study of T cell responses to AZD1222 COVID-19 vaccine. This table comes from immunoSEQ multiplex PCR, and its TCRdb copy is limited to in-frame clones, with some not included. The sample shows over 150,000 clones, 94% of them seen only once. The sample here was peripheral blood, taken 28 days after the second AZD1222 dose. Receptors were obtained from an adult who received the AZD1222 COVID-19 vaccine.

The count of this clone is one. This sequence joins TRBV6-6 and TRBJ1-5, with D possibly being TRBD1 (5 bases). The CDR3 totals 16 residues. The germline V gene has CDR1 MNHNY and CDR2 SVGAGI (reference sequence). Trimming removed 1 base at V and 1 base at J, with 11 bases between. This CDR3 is CASSYLGQGSNQPQHF. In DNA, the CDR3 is TGTGCCAGCAGTTACTTGGGGCAGGGAAGCAATCAGCCCCAGCATTTT.

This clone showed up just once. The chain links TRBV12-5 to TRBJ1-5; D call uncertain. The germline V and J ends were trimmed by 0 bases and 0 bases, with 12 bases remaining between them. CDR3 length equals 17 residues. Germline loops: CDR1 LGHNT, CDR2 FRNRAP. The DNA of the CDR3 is TGTGCTAGTGGTTTGGTAGGTGGTCCCGATAGCAATCAGCCCCAGCATTTT. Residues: CASGLVGGPDSNQPQHF.

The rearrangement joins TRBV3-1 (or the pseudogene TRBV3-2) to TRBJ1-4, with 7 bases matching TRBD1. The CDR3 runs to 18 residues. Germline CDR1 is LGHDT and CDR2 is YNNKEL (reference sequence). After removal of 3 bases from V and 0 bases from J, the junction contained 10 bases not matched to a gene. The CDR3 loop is CASSQALTGRPTNEKLFF. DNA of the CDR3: TGTGCCAGCAGCCAGGCTCTGACAGGGAGGCCAACTAATGAAAAACTGTTTTTT.

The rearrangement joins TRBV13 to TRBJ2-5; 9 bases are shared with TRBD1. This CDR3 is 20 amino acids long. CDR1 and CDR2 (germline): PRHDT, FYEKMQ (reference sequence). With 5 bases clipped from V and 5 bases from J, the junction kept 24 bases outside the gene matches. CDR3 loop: CASSDSLRDRDPWGNETQYF. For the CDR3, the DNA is TGTGCCAGCAGCGACAGCCTCCGGGACAGGGACCCGTGGGGGAACGAGACCCAGTACTTC.

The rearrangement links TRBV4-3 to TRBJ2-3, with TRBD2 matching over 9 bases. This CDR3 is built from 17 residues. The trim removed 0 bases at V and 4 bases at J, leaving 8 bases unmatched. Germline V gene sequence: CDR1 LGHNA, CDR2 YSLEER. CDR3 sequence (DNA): TGCGCCAGCAGCCAAGAGTCTCCAGCGGGGGGTCCAGATACGCAGTATTTT. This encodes CASSQESPAGGPDTQYF.

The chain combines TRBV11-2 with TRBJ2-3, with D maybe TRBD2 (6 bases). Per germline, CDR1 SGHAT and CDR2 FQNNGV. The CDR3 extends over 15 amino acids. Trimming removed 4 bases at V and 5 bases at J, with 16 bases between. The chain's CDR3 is CASSSWRARGDTQYF. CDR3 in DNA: TGTGCCAGCAGCTCCTGGAGGGCACGGGGAGATACGCAGTATTTT.

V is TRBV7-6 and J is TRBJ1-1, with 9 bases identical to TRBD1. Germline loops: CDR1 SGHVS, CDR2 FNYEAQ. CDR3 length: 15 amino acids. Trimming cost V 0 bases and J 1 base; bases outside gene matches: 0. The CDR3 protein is CASSLAGQGNTEAFF. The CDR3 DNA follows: TGTGCCAGCAGCTTAGCGGGACAGGGGAACACTGAAGCTTTCTTT.

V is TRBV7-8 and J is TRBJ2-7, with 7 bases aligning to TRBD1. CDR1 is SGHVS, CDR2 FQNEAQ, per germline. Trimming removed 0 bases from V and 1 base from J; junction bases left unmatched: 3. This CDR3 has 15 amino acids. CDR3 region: CASSLAGTVSYEQYF. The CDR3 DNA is TGTGCCAGCAGCTTAGCCGGGACAGTATCCTACGAGCAGTACTTC.

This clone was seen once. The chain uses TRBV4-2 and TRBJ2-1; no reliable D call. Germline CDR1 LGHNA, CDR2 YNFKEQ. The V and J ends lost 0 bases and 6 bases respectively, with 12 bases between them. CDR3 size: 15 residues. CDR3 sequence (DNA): TGTGCCAGCAGCCAAGATTATTCGTCCGGCAATGAGCAGTTCTTC. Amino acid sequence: CASSQDYSSGNEQFF.